Described below is a single TCR beta chain sequence and its context. Germline V gives CDR1 SGHRS, CDR2 YFSETQ. The J segment lost 12 bases and the V segment lost 10 bases, leaving 20 bases of the junction unmatched. The CDR3 sequence is 15 residues long. This specimen comes from a study of blood T cells in healthy people across ages. Together with a sample-barcoded 5' primer, a J-beta primer mix was included in a second PCR lasting about 7 to 11 cycles. TCRdb redid the calling of the 5' RACE reads with MiXCR, one entry per CDR3 protein. The table lists fewer than 800,000 distinct CDR3 sequences, approximately 31% of them singletons, with approximately 15% in the top ten.

The clonotype was recovered from an elderly woman in good health. Source material: blood. This sequence joins TRBV5-1 and TRBJ2-1; 9 nucleotides match TRBD1. As DNA, the CDR3 is TGCGCCGGCTACGTTTCGGACAGGGGTAGGGATGGGCAGTTCTTC. Its translation: CAGYVSDRGRDGQFF.